These T cell receptor beta chains were read from a single sample in a study of shared clonotypes between healthy human individuals. Clones were sequenced by immunoSEQ multiplex PCR, and TCRdb holds only the in-frame ones, with some missing. The sample includes roughly 2,000,000 clones, less than 95% of them seen just once. Sequences were obtained from naive CD8+ T cells sorted from blood. These receptors all stem from a man between 18 and 29 years old in good health. CDR3s include the opening cysteine and the closing phenylalanine or tryptophan. Fields, in order: D gene, J gene, clone size, V gene, CDR3 protein, CDR3 DNA. The D gene is left open where the match is weak. The size field is filled for only some rows; it gives once, few, many or a size class.

D gene: NA
J gene: TRBJ2-2
clone size: NA
V gene: TRBV11-2
CDR3 protein: CASSSTDRNTGELFF
CDR3 DNA: TGTGCCAGCAGCTCTACCGACAGAAACACCGGGGAGCTGTTTTTT

D gene: NA
J gene: TRBJ2-5
clone size: NA
V gene: TRBV6-1
CDR3 protein: CASSSWRWNQETQYF
CDR3 DNA: TGTGCCAGCAGTTCGTGGAGGTGGAATCAAGAGACCCAGTACTTC

D gene: NA
J gene: TRBJ1-2
clone size: NA
V gene: TRBV4-1
CDR3 protein: CASSQDPGLSYGYTF
CDR3 DNA: TGCGCCAGCAGCCAAGATCCAGGGCTTAGCTATGGCTACACCTTC

D gene: NA
J gene: TRBJ2-1
clone size: NA
V gene: TRBV30
CDR3 protein: CAWSLTDPPRGEQFF
CDR3 DNA: TGTGCCTGGAGTTTGACGGATCCCCCTCGGGGTGAGCAGTTCTTC

D gene: TRBD1
J gene: TRBJ2-2
clone size: NA
V gene: TRBV9
CDR3 protein: CASSVGTGVTGELFF
CDR3 DNA: TGTGCCAGCAGCGTGGGGACAGGGGTGACCGGGGAGCTGTTTTTT

D gene: TRBD1
J gene: TRBJ2-7
clone size: NA
V gene: TRBV29-1
CDR3 protein: CSALGQGVSYEQYF
CDR3 DNA: TGCAGCGCCCTGGGACAGGGCGTTTCCTACGAGCAGTACTTC

D gene: NA
J gene: TRBJ2-1
clone size: NA
V gene: TRBV14
CDR3 protein: CASSHVALSDNEQFF
CDR3 DNA: TGTGCCAGCAGCCACGTAGCGCTGTCCGACAATGAGCAGTTCTTC

D gene: NA
J gene: TRBJ2-3
clone size: NA
V gene: TRBV11-3
CDR3 protein: CASRDSYTDTQYF
CDR3 DNA: TGTGCCAGCAGGGACAGCTACACAGATACGCAGTATTTT

D gene: NA
J gene: TRBJ2-3
clone size: NA
V gene: TRBV6-5
CDR3 protein: CASSFASTDTQYF
CDR3 DNA: TGTGCCAGCAGTTTCGCTAGCACAGATACGCAGTATTTT

D gene: NA
J gene: TRBJ2-7
clone size: NA
V gene: TRBV19
CDR3 protein: CASSIRLSSYEQYF
CDR3 DNA: TGTGCCAGTAGTATCAGGTTGAGCTCCTACGAGCAGTACTTC

D gene: NA
J gene: TRBJ2-1
clone size: NA
V gene: TRBV7-9
CDR3 protein: CASSRSDSADSYNEQFF
CDR3 DNA: TGTGCCAGCAGCCGATCGGACAGTGCCGACTCCTACAATGAGCAGTTCTTC

D gene: NA
J gene: TRBJ2-1
clone size: NA
V gene: TRBV7-9
CDR3 protein: CASSLLGDEQFF
CDR3 DNA: TGTGCCAGCAGCTTACTAGGGGATGAGCAGTTCTTC

D gene: NA
J gene: TRBJ2-5
clone size: once
V gene: TRBV4-3
CDR3 protein: CASSQDLGGAGRETQYF
CDR3 DNA: TGCGCCAGCAGCCAAGACTTAGGTGGGGCCGGTCGAGAGACCCAGTACTTC

D gene: NA
J gene: TRBJ1-1
clone size: NA
V gene: TRBV10-3
CDR3 protein: CAISGPLEAFF
CDR3 DNA: TGTGCCATCAGCGGACCACTTGAAGCTTTCTTT

D gene: TRBD1
J gene: TRBJ1-5
clone size: NA
V gene: TRBV19
CDR3 protein: CASSQDRGWDQPQHF
CDR3 DNA: TGTGCCAGTAGTCAGGACAGGGGTTGGGATCAGCCCCAGCATTTT

D gene: TRBD1
J gene: TRBJ2-3
clone size: NA
V gene: TRBV6-6
CDR3 protein: CASSDRDSAGDTQYF
CDR3 DNA: TGTGCCAGCAGTGACCGGGACAGCGCGGGTGATACGCAGTATTTT

D gene: NA
J gene: TRBJ2-7
clone size: NA
V gene: TRBV5-5
CDR3 protein: CASSWRRGPYEQYF
CDR3 DNA: TGTGCCAGCAGCTGGAGGAGGGGCCCCTACGAGCAGTACTTC

D gene: NA
J gene: TRBJ2-3
clone size: NA
V gene: TRBV6-5
CDR3 protein: CASSYISADTQYF
CDR3 DNA: TGTGCCAGCAGTTACATAAGTGCGGATACGCAGTATTTT

D gene: TRBD2
J gene: TRBJ2-7
clone size: NA
V gene: TRBV13
CDR3 protein: CASSPRSGRANEQYF
CDR3 DNA: TGTGCCAGCAGCCCGCGAAGTGGGAGGGCCAACGAGCAGTACTTC

D gene: NA
J gene: TRBJ2-7
clone size: NA
V gene: TRBV9
CDR3 protein: CASSLRGQGYEQYF
CDR3 DNA: TGTGCCAGCAGCCTCCGTGGTCAGGGATACGAGCAGTACTTC

D gene: NA
J gene: TRBJ1-6
clone size: once
V gene: TRBV12-5
CDR3 protein: CASGLEQGFGLSYNSPLHF
CDR3 DNA: TGTGCTAGTGGTTTGGAACAGGGATTCGGATTGTCCTATAATTCACCCCTCCACTTT

D gene: NA
J gene: TRBJ2-7
clone size: NA
V gene: TRBV29-1
CDR3 protein: CSVGSGNYEQYF
CDR3 DNA: TGCAGCGTTGGTAGCGGAAACTACGAGCAGTACTTC

D gene: TRBD2
J gene: TRBJ2-1
clone size: NA
V gene: TRBV28
CDR3 protein: CASSSGTSGGNSRGIFNEQFF
CDR3 DNA: TGTGCCAGCAGTTCAGGGACTAGCGGGGGGAACAGTCGAGGGATTTTCAATGAGCAGTTCTTC

D gene: NA
J gene: TRBJ2-7
clone size: NA
V gene: TRBV11-2
CDR3 protein: CASSLELANEQYF
CDR3 DNA: TGTGCCAGCAGCTTAGAACTAGCAAACGAGCAGTACTTC

D gene: NA
J gene: TRBJ2-1
clone size: NA
V gene: TRBV27
CDR3 protein: CASKAGTEYNEQFF
CDR3 DNA: TGTGCCAGCAAAGCCGGGACGGAGTACAATGAGCAGTTCTTC

D gene: TRBD2
J gene: TRBJ2-7
clone size: NA
V gene: TRBV7-9
CDR3 protein: CASSPPREGYEQYF
CDR3 DNA: TGTGCCAGCAGCCCCCCGCGGGAGGGCTACGAGCAGTACTTC

D gene: TRBD1
J gene: TRBJ2-3
clone size: NA
V gene: TRBV7-9
CDR3 protein: CASSTVDRATDTQYF
CDR3 DNA: TGTGCCAGCAGCACCGTTGACAGGGCGACAGATACGCAGTATTTT

D gene: NA
J gene: TRBJ2-2
clone size: NA
V gene: TRBV5-1
CDR3 protein: CASSLVGMDTGELFF
CDR3 DNA: TGCGCCAGCAGCCTGGTCGGGATGGACACCGGGGAGCTGTTTTTT

D gene: NA
J gene: TRBJ2-1
clone size: NA
V gene: TRBV4-1
CDR3 protein: CASSQTGEQFF
CDR3 DNA: TGCGCCAGCAGCCAGACGGGTGAGCAGTTCTTC

D gene: NA
J gene: TRBJ1-1
clone size: NA
V gene: TRBV6-5
CDR3 protein: CASSVGWPMNTEAFF
CDR3 DNA: TGTGCCAGCAGTGTGGGGTGGCCCATGAACACTGAAGCTTTCTTT

D gene: TRBD1
J gene: TRBJ2-7
clone size: NA
V gene: TRBV27
CDR3 protein: CASSIQGVAYEQYF
CDR3 DNA: TGTGCCAGCAGTATACAGGGGGTGGCCTACGAGCAGTACTTC

D gene: TRBD2
J gene: TRBJ2-1
clone size: NA
V gene: TRBV7-9
CDR3 protein: CASSWLAAPHNEQFF
CDR3 DNA: TGTGCCAGCAGCTGGCTAGCGGCCCCCCACAATGAGCAGTTCTTC

D gene: TRBD1
J gene: TRBJ2-2
clone size: NA
V gene: TRBV28
CDR3 protein: CASSFRDRANTGELFF
CDR3 DNA: TGTGCCAGCAGTTTTCGGGACAGGGCGAACACCGGGGAGCTGTTTTTT

D gene: NA
J gene: TRBJ2-1
clone size: once
V gene: TRBV7-9
CDR3 protein: CASSYPLGVRPNNEQFF
CDR3 DNA: TGTGCCAGCAGCTACCCCCTAGGGGTTCGCCCTAACAATGAGCAGTTCTTC

D gene: TRBD2
J gene: TRBJ2-1
clone size: NA
V gene: TRBV27
CDR3 protein: CASSRLGLAGEGSYNEQFF
CDR3 DNA: TGTGCCAGCAGTCGTCTTGGACTAGCGGGAGAGGGTTCCTACAATGAGCAGTTCTTC

D gene: TRBD2
J gene: TRBJ2-7
clone size: NA
V gene: TRBV4-3
CDR3 protein: CASSQDRGTSGIGRQYF
CDR3 DNA: TGCGCCAGCAGCCAAGATCGAGGGACTAGCGGGATCGGTCGGCAGTACTTC